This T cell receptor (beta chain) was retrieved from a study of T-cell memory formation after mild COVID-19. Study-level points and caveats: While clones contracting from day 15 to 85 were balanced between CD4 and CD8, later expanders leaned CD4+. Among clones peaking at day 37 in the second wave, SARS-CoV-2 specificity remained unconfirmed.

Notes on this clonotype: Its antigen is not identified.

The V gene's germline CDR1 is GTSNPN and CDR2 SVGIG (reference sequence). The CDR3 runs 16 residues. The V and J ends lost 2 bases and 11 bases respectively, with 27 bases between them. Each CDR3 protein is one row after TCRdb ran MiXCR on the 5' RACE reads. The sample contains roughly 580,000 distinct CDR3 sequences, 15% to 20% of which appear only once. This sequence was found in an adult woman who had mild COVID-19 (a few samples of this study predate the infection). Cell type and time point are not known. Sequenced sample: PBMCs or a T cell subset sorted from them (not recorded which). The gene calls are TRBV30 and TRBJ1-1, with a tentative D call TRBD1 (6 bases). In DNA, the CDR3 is TGTGCCTGGAGTATTAGAATCCCGACAGGTGCTCCTTCTGCTTTCTTT. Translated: CAWSIRIPTGAPSAFF.